This T cell receptor (beta chain) originates from a study of blood T cell repertoires in COVID-19. On the study more broadly: The United States, Italy and Spain were the sources of the acute and convalescent COVID-19 samples.

This table comes from immunoSEQ multiplex PCR, and its TCRdb copy is limited to in-frame clones, with some not included. The repertoire has under 200,000 clones, approximately 82% of them found once; the top ten carry about 5%. Cohorts were determined from participant-reported clinical history. This CDR3 has 13 amino acids. Trimming removed 6 bases from V and 7 bases from J, with 13 bases in between. The chain links TRBV12-3 or TRBV12-4 to TRBJ2-1, with a weak D call TRBD1 (5 bases). This sequence was found in a woman aged 55 to 70 with acute COVID-19. Sample: PBMCs or T cells enriched from blood (not recorded which). The CDR3 spells CASSLTNRNEQFF. The CDR3 coding sequence is TGTGCCAGCAGCCTAACGAACAGGAATGAGCAGTTCTTC.